Sequencing of this T cell receptor (beta chain) was carried out in a study of human T cells and chemical hapten exposure. Study details: Patch tests put 0.01% DPC on the upper back, read at 6 days.

The time point: patch test 3, about 24 weeks after DPC sensitization. Treatment defined: therapeutic diphenylcyclopropenone sensitization with weekly scalp DPC. Total RNA was isolated from whole blood that had not been fractionated. Trimming removed 3 bases at V and 4 bases at J, with 16 bases between. The CDR3 is 15 amino acids. The germline V gene encodes CDR1 ENHRY and CDR2 SYGVKD. TCRdb redid the calling of the RACE reads with MiXCR, one entry per CDR3 protein. The sample has 80,000 to 100,000 distinct CDR3 sequences; approximately 10% are singletons. The study, taken as a whole, reports: All donors were alopecia patients, so their immunity may differ from that of healthy people. Those TCRs sitting above 1 in 1000 frequency stayed the same with DPC sensitization.

In this sample, this clonotype turned up many times. The antigen remains unidentified. Sequenced here: whole blood, sampled in connection with sensitization to the hapten diphenylcyclopropenone (DPC). The rearrangement uses TRBV10-3 and TRBJ2-7; D gene unclear. The source is a woman in her 30s with alopecia areata. Some clones in this sample may be carry-over from other donors' samples. The DNA for the CDR3 is TGTGCCATCAGTGACCCGACTGAGATGGGATACGAGCAGTACTTC. Protein product: CAISDPTEMGYEQYF.